The clone carrying this TCR beta chain was seen many times. Its antigen is unidentified. The ends were cut back, 8 bases at V and 4 bases at J, with 17 bases in the middle. CDR3 length: 14 amino acids. The data originate from a study of regulatory T cells in long-lasting Graves disease. On the study more broadly: Antithyroid drugs had been given to newly diagnosed Graves' patients for under 3 months.

The sample's time point: newly diagnosed GD, antithyroid drugs for less than 3 months. Extracted RNA from PBMCs served as the source of the TCR library. Arm-PCR of CDR3 regions with iRepertoire HTBI primers generated TCR beta libraries. Via MiXCR, TCRdb re-called the multiplex PCR reads, giving one row per CDR3 protein. Among 250,000 or so distinct CDR3 sequences listed, more than 15% were seen once. Study-level points and caveats: TRBV28 was favored in persistent disease, as were TRBJ1-2 and TRBJ2-5.

These sequences were also reported in another study, on T cells in Graves' hyperthyroidism and ophthalmopathy. From that report: Calling Graves' hyperthyroidism stable meant ophthalmopathy did not progress within 18 months. Model predictions of ophthalmopathy came a median approximately 6 months before onset.

This chain uses TRBV12-3 or TRBV12-4 with TRBJ1-1; no definite D call. This TCR was recovered from a woman aged 30 to 39 with Graves disease. The source was peripheral blood mononuclear cells (PBMCs), collected at new diagnosis, from a patient treated with antithyroid drugs. The CDR3 nucleotides read TGTGCCAGCGACGATGTACTTCGGGGCACTGAAGCTTTCTTT. Translation gives CASDDVLRGTEAFF.